This T cell receptor beta chain emerged from a study of cytomegalovirus exposure and HLA in healthy donors listed by TCRdb under 2017. Study-wide context: In an earlier analysis of some 610 of the donors, roughly 300 Gb of sequence data and just under 120 million unique TCR beta sequences from 150 million to 200 million T cells were reported. An early release that covered about 600 HLA-typed donors contained around 300 gigabases of sequencing data and roughly 84 million unique TCR sequences. Of the 300 to 500 genotyped donors, 80% to 90% were placed in the genetic ancestry cluster associated with self-reported Caucasian donors. The aim of the study was to test whether cataloging public T cell receptors could identify signatures of past pathogen exposure. The study profiled the T cell repertoires of around 700 subjects by immunosequencing and related them to cytomegalovirus serostatus. Besides the first cohort of 666 subjects, a separate validation cohort made up of over 100 different subjects was used. High-throughput TCR immunosequencing, statistical association of individual TCRs with disease status, and machine learning were combined to predict cytomegalovirus infection status. A later analysis re-examined previously published TCR beta repertoires from more than 600 donors and added high-resolution HLA genotyping to investigate patterns of TCR occurrence. In the later analysis, no new phenotypic data were used to find candidate immune exposures; instead, reliance was placed on TCR beta sequences and their occurrence across donors. An earlier analysis of roughly 580 of the donors used high-throughput TCR beta sequencing to judge whether each TCR beta V gene segment behaved as functional or pseudogenic. Alongside the repertoire data, information on donor age, sex, ethnicity and CMV serostatus was compiled. A later genetic analysis used genome-wide SNP genotypes for about 65% of the roughly 670 donors, treating that subset as a discovery cohort. Every repertoire in the discovery cohort had been generated on one and the same sequencing platform. Class I and class II HLA loci were covered by the typing at four-digit resolution. Typing coverage differed by locus: A, B, C, DRB1 and DQB1 were typed in about 629-640 donors, DQA1 in 522, DPA1 in some 570, and DPB1 in 472. Because of strong linkage in the cohort, five DR-DQ haplotypes were treated as single units for association and clustering. Across some 400 genotyped donors of the cohort, an average of roughly 250,000 unique TCR beta nucleotide sequences per donor were sequenced, and about a sixth of those sequences were non-productive.

About this clone itself: The specificity of this receptor is unknown. The input lacks base qualities; no much larger clone sits a single base away.

The library came from the immunoSEQ multiplex PCR assay. The multiplex PCR relied on a mix of 60 forward primers for TCR Vbeta segments and 13 reverse primers for TCR Jbeta segments. The CDR3 region of rearranged TCR beta genes was amplified from genomic DNA by a multiplex PCR assay. On the Illumina HiSeq System, the amplified TCR beta libraries were sequenced as 87-base-pair reads. The study's own analysis went as follows. In a later analysis, tens of millions of unique TCR beta chains were counted across the approximately 620 repertoires, and around 10 million of these chains were shared by at least two donors. Raw reads were error-corrected and collapsed into unique sequences by a nearest-neighbor algorithm in which closely related sequences were merged to remove PCR and sequencing errors. To assign V, D and J gene segments, CDR3 sequences were aligned to IMGT reference sequences. Each retained sequence needed at least a six-nucleotide match to both a V gene segment and a J gene segment. A rearrangement counted as productive if the CDR3 had no stop codons and remained in frame with V and J, and every other rearrangement counted as non-productive. CDR3 was defined by IMGT convention, running from the second conserved V-encoded cysteine to the conserved J-encoded phenylalanine. In an earlier analysis of around 570 of the donors, sequences lacking an unambiguous match to a single V gene segment were excluded. In an earlier analysis of more than 500 of the donors, a V segment was called functional when productive rearrangements were above 56.7%, and segregating when the standard deviation between donors exceeded 5%. To diagnose cytomegalovirus status from the catalog of TCR beta chain sequences, a statistical classification framework was built. In a later analysis, V and J genes were assigned by comparing TCR nucleotide sequences against IMGT/GENE-DB human TR gene sequences. The TCRdist pipeline was used in a later analysis to assign CDR3 sequences and most-parsimonious VDJ recombination scenarios. In a later analysis, every TCR beta chain was defined by the combination of its CDR3 amino acid sequence and its V-gene family, and reads without a unique V-gene family were dropped. In a later analysis, a few hundred highly shared, low-generation-probability nucleotide sequences were removed to address suspected cross-contamination and a sequencing artifact. In a later analysis, a clonal expansion index was calculated for each public chain from normalized within-repertoire ranks of inferred template counts. Generation probabilities in a later analysis came from a VDJ recombination model fitted to out-of-frame rearrangements, and those results were checked against IGoR. In a later analysis, TCR-TCR, TCR-HLA and TCR-CMV co-occurrence was scored with hypergeometric tests, and a repertoire-size bias correction was applied to TCR pairs. A later analysis estimated false discovery rates by permuting HLA or CMV assignments 20 times. A later analysis grouped co-occurring TCRs with DBSCAN, adding TCRdist sequence similarity when clustering within HLA-allele-positive subsets. Repertoires with fewer than 30,000 or more than 120,000 public chains were left out of co-occurrence clustering, as were five repertoires with anomalous nucleotide sharing. Held by TCRdb, this immuneACCESS table contains in-frame sequences only and omits some clones. Under half of the omission traces to an unresolved V gene where checked; the cause of the rest is unknown. V, J and clone size are taken as reported in that table, and D and trimming were inferred from the DNA itself. Counted in this sample were roughly 110,000 clones; around 72% of them appeared once. The ten largest clones represent 14% of the sample.

The cohort consisted of 650 to 850 healthy bone marrow donors. All cohort members were sampled while nominally healthy, although unrecorded immune exposures were likely present. The donor was CMV seropositive and belonged to the group of a few hundred seropositive cohort members. A peripheral blood sample was collected from each donor, and TCR beta sequencing was performed on peripheral blood mononuclear cells. The Qiagen DNeasy Blood Extraction Kit was used to extract genomic DNA from the blood cell samples. The germline V gene (reference sequence) sets CDR1 to LNHDA and CDR2 to SQIVND. The junction carries 10 bases between V and J, which are trimmed by 7 bases and 1 base respectively. The CDR3 has 13 amino acids, counting the end cysteine and phenylalanine. Here the CDR3 DNA is all that survives: 39 bases in frame from base 1. Study-wide findings and limitations: A total of roughly 160 TCR beta chains were listed by the study as associated with cytomegalovirus. A later analysis reported that several top co-occurrence clusters appeared linked to parvovirus B19, influenza, CMV and Epstein-Barr virus. Because some donors lacked HLA typing at each locus, the association tests relied only on the typed subset. A further reported finding was that TCR beta sequences accurately predicted the HLA-A and HLA-B alleles for most subjects in the first cohort. Some IMGT-functional V segments, including TRBV6-2 and TRBV6-3, could not be distinguished by the 87-base-pair reads and were therefore excluded. Immune exposure information for the cohort was limited to CMV serostatus. Broadly in line with IMGT annotations, most TCR beta V segments showed up in productive rearrangements about 90% or about 30% of the time in an earlier analysis of under 700 of the donors. While some public TCRs were present in many individuals, most TCR sequences turned up only very rarely across donors. Compared with the 666-donor mean, donors in an Asian-associated ancestry cluster had fewer N-insertions in productive TCRs, according to a later genetic analysis. A cluster of highly shared sequence variants was judged likely to represent a technical artifact of the sequencing pipeline. V-gene and J-gene trimming of TCR beta chains was associated with a missense DCLRE1C variant in a later genetic analysis, and the association was replicated in an independent cohort. The authors suggested that the approach could potentially be extended to other disease states and immunological phenotypes. Because counts were too low, about 18 rarely observed V segments, including chromosome 9 orphons, were excluded from the earlier analysis of several hundred of the donors. In a later analysis, HLA-associated TCR beta chains showed more clonal expansion and lower generation probabilities than non-associated chains that were equally common. Cytomegalovirus status was reported to be diagnosed by the classifier with high specificity and sensitivity in both the original and validation cohorts. In a later analysis, the rate of TCR association differed among HLA loci, with DRB1 alleles having the most associated TCRs and HLA-C alleles having the fewest. In vitro tests confirmed that three of the cytomegalovirus-associated TCR beta chains recognize cytomegalovirus antigens. Sequencing depth was assumed to be roughly uniform across donors in the presence/absence analyses, though that assumption may not hold. Correlated functional status among segregating V segments might reflect linkage disequilibrium, but an unknown experimental factor could not be ruled out. In a later analysis, around 17,000 TCR beta sequences were associated with specific HLA alleles at a false discovery rate of 0.05. In a later analysis, most CMV-associated TCR beta chains were found to appear HLA-restricted, with HLA associations seemingly driven largely by CMV exposure. The cohort was sequenced for TCR beta chains only, and without alpha or paired-chain data the features that could be detected were limited. When HLA alleles, especially DR and DQ, strongly co-occurred, TCR associations were difficult to assign to individual alleles.

The specimen sequenced was PBMCs. The sequence derives from a woman in her thirties or forties in good health and CMV-seropositive. This receptor chain uses TRBV19 and TRBJ1-2; the D region possibly corresponds to TRBD1 (5 bases align). The DNA sequence is as follows: TGTGCCAGTACCCCCCAGGGTAACTATGGCTACACCTTC. Its coded protein is CASTPQGNYGYTF.